One and the same sample provided the 12 T cell receptor beta chains below, sequenced in a study of early T cells in non-severe SARS-CoV-2 infection. Each CDR3 protein is one row after TCRdb ran MiXCR on the 5' RACE reads. The sample lists tens of thousands of distinct CDR3 sequences, about 14% occurring once. The sample was whole blood, taken at baseline. The receptors come from an adult who was a healthcare worker with PCR-confirmed SARS-CoV-2 infection or an uninfected control (not recorded which).

This clonotype occurred a few times. V usage is TRBV5-1 and J usage is TRBJ2-3, with TRBD2 matching 10 bases. Germline loops: CDR1 SGHRS, CDR2 YFSETQ. There are 16 residues in the CDR3. J was trimmed by 1 base and V by 4 bases; bases with no gene match: 6. CDR3 sequence (DNA): TGCGCCAGCAGCCCTTCAGCGGGAGGGCGCACAGATACGCAGTATTTT. This encodes CASSPSAGGRTDTQYF.

The chain carries TRBV18 and TRBJ2-1; 9 nucleotides align to TRBD2. CDR1 and CDR2 (germline): KGHSH, LQKENI. The CDR3 has 15 amino acids. V lost 6 bases, J lost 12 bases, and 15 bases stayed unmatched. The CDR3 is CASSTGTSLLLGQFF. CDR3 bases: TGTGCCAGCTCCACCGGGACTAGCCTTCTCCTCGGGCAGTTCTTC.

V gene TRBV29-1 combines with J gene TRBJ2-5, with D perhaps TRBD2 (5 bases). V lost 0 bases and J 4 bases, leaving 12 bases between the germline ends. Germline lookup yields CDR1 SQVTM and CDR2 ANQGSEA. This CDR3 spans 14 amino acids. This CDR3 is CSVEDEGLIETQYF. The CDR3 bases are TGCAGCGTTGAAGATGAGGGCCTGATAGAGACCCAGTACTTC.

The sample holds a few counts of this clonotype. The V call is TRBV27, the J call TRBJ2-3; a possible D gene is TRBD1 (6 bases). Trimming cost V 1 base and J 2 bases, with 10 bases left between them. CDR3 length: 15 residues. Germline V lookup: CDR1 MNHEY, CDR2 SMNVEV (reference sequence). The CDR3 loop is CASSLYRASTDTQYF. CDR3 bases: TGTGCCAGCAGTTTATACAGGGCATCCACAGATACGCAGTATTTT.

This clonotype was seen a handful of times. This chain uses TRBV5-1 with TRBJ2-7; 7 bases line up with TRBD1. This CDR3 spans 13 amino acids. Germline lookup yields CDR1 SGHRS and CDR2 YFSETQ. The V gene end was trimmed by 7 bases and the J gene end by 4 bases; junction bases not matched to a gene: 8. The CDR3 DNA is TGCGCCAGCCCCGAAGAGGGGGCTTACGAGCAGTACTTC. This gives the protein CASPEEGAYEQYF.

This clonotype turned up a few times. The J gene is TRBJ1-1, the V gene TRBV6-5; D ambiguous. This CDR3 is built from 15 residues. The V end was cut by 4 bases, the J end by 3 bases, with 15 bases between. The germline V gene has CDR1 MNHEY and CDR2 SVGAGI. This chain's CDR3 is CASSSTGRAYTEAFF. The CDR3, as DNA: TGTGCCAGCAGTTCAACTGGAAGGGCTTACACTGAAGCTTTCTTT.

The V and J genes are TRBV5-1 and TRBJ2-2; perhaps TRBD1 as D (5 bases). With 7 bases removed from V and 2 bases from J, the gap between germline ends came to 15 bases. Germline lookup yields CDR1 SGHRS and CDR2 YFSETQ. CDR3 length: 15 residues. The CDR3 sequence is CASGLWTPNTGELFF. The CDR3 region has the DNA TGCGCCAGCGGCCTATGGACACCAAACACCGGGGAGCTGTTTTTT.

The chain carries TRBV12-3 or TRBV12-4 and TRBJ2-1; 7 nucleotides align to TRBD2. CDR3 size: 14 residues. J was trimmed by 7 bases and V by 5 bases; bases with no gene match: 8. The DNA of the CDR3 is TGTGCCAGCAGTCAAAATATGGGGGGGAATGAGCAGTTCTTC. It codes for CASSQNMGGNEQFF.

This clonotype was counted ten times or more. The J gene is TRBJ2-1, the V gene TRBV27, with D hard to call. Trimming pared 5 bases from V and 2 bases from J, leaving 16 bases between. Germline lookup yields CDR1 MNHEY and CDR2 SMNVEV (reference sequence). This CDR3 has 16 amino acids. The DNA for the CDR3 is TGTGCCAGCAGTCACCGCCTGACGGTAGCCTACAATGAGCAGTTCTTC. Amino acids: CASSHRLTVAYNEQFF.

This chain links TRBV7-8 with TRBJ1-1, with 7 positions matching TRBD1. Germline V CDR1 and CDR2: SGHVS, FQNEAQ. V was clipped by 2 bases and J by 0 bases; unmatched bases: 6. This CDR3 has 16 amino acids. CDR3 sequence (DNA): TGTGCCAGCAGCTTATACCAGGGGGTCATGAACACTGAAGCTTTCTTT. This translates into CASSLYQGVMNTEAFF. Full variable domain (outside the CDR3, taken from reference TRBV7-8 and TRBJ1-1): GAGVSQSPRYKVAKRGQDVALRCDPISGHVSLFWYQQALGQGPEFLTYFQNEAQLDKSGLPSDRFFAERPEGSVSTLKIQRTQQEDSAVYLCASSLYQGVMNTEAFFGQGTRLTVV.

The sample holds many counts of this clonotype. The V call is TRBV7-8, the J call TRBJ2-1; 8 bases fit TRBD2. Unmatched junction bases numbered 8, after V lost 5 bases and J lost 2 bases. The CDR3 consists of 16 residues. Germline CDR1 SGHVS, CDR2 FQNEAQ. CDR3 in DNA: TGTGCCAGCAGCGCCCGCGGGAGGAGAACCTACAATGAGCAGTTCTTC. Translated, it gives CASSARGRRTYNEQFF.

The rearrangement joins TRBV9 to TRBJ2-2; 8 bases line up with TRBD2. Germline V gene lookup returns CDR1 SGDLS and CDR2 YYNGEE. The CDR3 is made up of 18 amino acids. V lost 2 bases, J lost 3 bases, and 12 bases stayed unmatched. The CDR3 nucleotides read TGTGCCAGCAGCGTGTGGACGACCACTAGCGGCGACACCGGGGAGCTGTTTTTT. Amino acid sequence: CASSVWTTTSGDTGELFF.